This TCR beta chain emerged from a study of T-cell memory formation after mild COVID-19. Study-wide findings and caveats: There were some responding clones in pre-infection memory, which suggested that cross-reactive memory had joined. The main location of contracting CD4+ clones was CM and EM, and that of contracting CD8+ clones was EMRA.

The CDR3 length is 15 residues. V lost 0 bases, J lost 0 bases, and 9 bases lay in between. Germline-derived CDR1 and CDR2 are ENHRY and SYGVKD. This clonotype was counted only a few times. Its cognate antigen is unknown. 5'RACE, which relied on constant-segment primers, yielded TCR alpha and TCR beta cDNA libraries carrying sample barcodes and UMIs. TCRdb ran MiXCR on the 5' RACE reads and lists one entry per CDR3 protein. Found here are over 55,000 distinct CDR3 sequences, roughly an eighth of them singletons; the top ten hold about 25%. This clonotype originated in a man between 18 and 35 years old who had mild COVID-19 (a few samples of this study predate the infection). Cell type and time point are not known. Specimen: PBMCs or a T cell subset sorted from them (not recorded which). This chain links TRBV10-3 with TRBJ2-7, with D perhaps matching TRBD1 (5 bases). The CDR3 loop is CAISESDSFSYEQYV. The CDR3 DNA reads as TGTGCCATCAGTGAGTCTGACAGCTTCTCCTACGAGCAGTACGTC.